This TCR beta chain was recorded in a study of blood T cell repertoires in COVID-19. For the study at large: The analysed material was cDNA or gDNA that came from T cells, B-cell-depleted T cells, or PBMCs.

V was pared by 0 bases and J by 5 bases, with 11 bases between. Germline V gene data show CDR1 as SGHDT and CDR2 as YYEEEE. The CDR3 covers 14 residues. TCRdb keeps only in-frame clones here, not all; method: immunoSEQ multiplex PCR. The sample contains some 400,000 clones, around 87% of which appear only once. Participants came from some 26 US areas, aged about 18 to 100 years. This chain joins TRBV5-6 and TRBJ1-1; D is possibly TRBD1 (5 bases). The material sequenced was PBMCs or T cells enriched from blood (not recorded which). The TCR was taken from a man younger than 45 who had recovered from COVID-19. CDR3 nucleotides: TGTGCCAGCAGCTTGGACGGGGGAAATACTGAAGCTTTCTTT. Its protein product is CASSLDGGNTEAFF.